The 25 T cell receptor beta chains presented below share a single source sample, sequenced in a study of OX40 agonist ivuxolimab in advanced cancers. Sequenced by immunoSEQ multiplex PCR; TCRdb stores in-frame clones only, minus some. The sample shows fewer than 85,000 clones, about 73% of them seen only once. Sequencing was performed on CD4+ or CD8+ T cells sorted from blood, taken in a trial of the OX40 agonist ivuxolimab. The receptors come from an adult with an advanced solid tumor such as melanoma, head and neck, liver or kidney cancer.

CDR3 nucleotides: TGTGCCAGCAGTTATGGTCGGGCCCGGCGGTTTGTCCTCCACGAGCAGTACTTC. As protein: CASSYGRARRFVLHEQYF. The chain recombines TRBV28 with TRBJ2-7; D is undetermined. V lost 4 bases and J lost 5, with 27 bases in between. The germline V gene has CDR1 MDHEN and CDR2 SYDVKM. There are 18 residues in the CDR3.

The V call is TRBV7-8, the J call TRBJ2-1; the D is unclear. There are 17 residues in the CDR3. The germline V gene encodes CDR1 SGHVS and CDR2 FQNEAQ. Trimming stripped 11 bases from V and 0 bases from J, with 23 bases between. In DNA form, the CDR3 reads TGTGCCGTCGTTTTAGTGGCAGGTCCTCACTCCTACAATGAGCAGTTCTTC. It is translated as CAVVLVAGPHSYNEQFF.

The CDR3 DNA is TGTGCCAGCAGTCCAACTATGCATCAGCCCCAGCATTTT. Translation: CASSPTMHQPQHF. The chain links TRBV6-5 to TRBJ1-5; the D is unclear. The germline CDR1 and CDR2 sequences are MNHEY and SVGAGI. The ends were cut back, 5 bases at V and 5 bases at J, with 10 bases in the middle. The CDR3 consists of 13 residues.

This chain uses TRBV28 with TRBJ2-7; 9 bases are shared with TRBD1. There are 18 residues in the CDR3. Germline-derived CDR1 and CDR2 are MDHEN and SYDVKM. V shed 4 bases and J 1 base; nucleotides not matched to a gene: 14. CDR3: CASSSSTGQGVPSYEQYF. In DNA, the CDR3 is TGTGCCAGCAGTTCCTCGACGGGACAGGGAGTTCCTTCCTACGAGCAGTACTTC.

CDR3 in amino acids: CASSQDRLAGGPSTDTQYF. In DNA, the CDR3 is TGCGCCAGCAGCCAAGATAGGCTAGCGGGGGGGCCGAGCACAGATACGCAGTATTTT. The chain combines TRBV4-1 with TRBJ2-3, with 12 nucleotides matching TRBD2. This CDR3 region has 19 residues. Germline trimming cut 0 bases from V and 0 bases from J; bases unmatched to any gene: 7. Germline V lookup: CDR1 MGHRA, CDR2 YSYEKL.

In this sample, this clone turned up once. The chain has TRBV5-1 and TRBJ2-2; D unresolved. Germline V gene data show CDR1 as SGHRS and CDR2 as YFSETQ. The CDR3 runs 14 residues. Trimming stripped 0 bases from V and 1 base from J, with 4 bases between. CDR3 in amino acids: CASSLGMNTGELFF. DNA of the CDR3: TGCGCCAGCAGCTTGGGAATGAACACCGGGGAGCTGTTTTTT.

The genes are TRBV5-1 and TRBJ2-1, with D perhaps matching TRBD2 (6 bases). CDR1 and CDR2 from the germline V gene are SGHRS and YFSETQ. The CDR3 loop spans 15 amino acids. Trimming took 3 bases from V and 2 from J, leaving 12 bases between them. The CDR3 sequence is CASSSGTSPYNEQFF. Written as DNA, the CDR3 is TGCGCCAGCAGCTCCGGGACTTCTCCCTACAATGAGCAGTTCTTC.

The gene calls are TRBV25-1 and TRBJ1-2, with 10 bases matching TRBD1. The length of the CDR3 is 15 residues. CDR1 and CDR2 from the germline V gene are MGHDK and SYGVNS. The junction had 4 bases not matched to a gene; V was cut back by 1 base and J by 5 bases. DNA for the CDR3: TGTGCCAGCAGTGAATCAGGGACAGGGGTTTATGGCTACACCTTC. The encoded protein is CASSESGTGVYGYTF.

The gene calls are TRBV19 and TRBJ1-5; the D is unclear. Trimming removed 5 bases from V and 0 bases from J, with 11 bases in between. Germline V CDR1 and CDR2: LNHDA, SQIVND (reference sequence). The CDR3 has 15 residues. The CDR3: CASSSLQNSNQPQHF. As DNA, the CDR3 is TGTGCCAGTAGTTCCTTGCAGAATAGCAATCAGCCCCAGCATTTT.

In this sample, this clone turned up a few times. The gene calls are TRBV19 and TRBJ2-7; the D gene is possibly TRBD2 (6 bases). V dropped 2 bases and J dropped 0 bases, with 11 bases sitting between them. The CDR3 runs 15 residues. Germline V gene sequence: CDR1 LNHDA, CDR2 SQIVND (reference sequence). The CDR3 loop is CASSISGGISYEQYF. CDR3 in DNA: TGTGCCAGTAGTATATCGGGCGGGATCTCCTACGAGCAGTACTTC.

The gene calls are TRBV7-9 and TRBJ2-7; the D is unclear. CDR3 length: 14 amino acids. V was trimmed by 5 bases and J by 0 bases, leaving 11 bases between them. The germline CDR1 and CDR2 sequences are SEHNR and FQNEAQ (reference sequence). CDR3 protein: CASSPPWASYEQYF. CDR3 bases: TGTGCCAGCAGCCCCCCCTGGGCCTCCTACGAGCAGTACTTC.

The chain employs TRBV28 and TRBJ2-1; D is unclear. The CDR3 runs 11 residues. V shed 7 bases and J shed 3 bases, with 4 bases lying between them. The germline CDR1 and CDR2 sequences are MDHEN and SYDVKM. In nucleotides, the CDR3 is TGTGCCAGCACCTACTACAATGAGCAGTTCTTC. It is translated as CASTYYNEQFF.

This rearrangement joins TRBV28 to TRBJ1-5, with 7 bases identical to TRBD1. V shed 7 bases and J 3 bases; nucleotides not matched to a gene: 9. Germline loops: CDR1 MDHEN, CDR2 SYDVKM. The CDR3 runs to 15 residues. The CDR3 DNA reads TGTGCCAGCACCCCCGGGACAGTGATCAATCAGCCCCAGCATTTT. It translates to CASTPGTVINQPQHF.

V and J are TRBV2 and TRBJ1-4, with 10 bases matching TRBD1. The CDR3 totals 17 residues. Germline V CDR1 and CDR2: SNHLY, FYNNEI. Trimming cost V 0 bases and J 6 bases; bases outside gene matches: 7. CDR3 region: CASSEARTGGVYEKLFF. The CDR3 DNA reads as TGTGCCAGCAGTGAAGCCCGGACAGGGGGAGTTTATGAAAAACTGTTTTTT.

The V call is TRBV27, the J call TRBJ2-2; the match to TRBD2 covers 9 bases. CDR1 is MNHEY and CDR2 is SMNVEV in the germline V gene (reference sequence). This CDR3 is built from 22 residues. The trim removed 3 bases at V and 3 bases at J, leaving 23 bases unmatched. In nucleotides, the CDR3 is TGTGCCAGCAGTTTCCCCCGGGGGGGCAAGATAGCGGGAGTCGGCGACACCGGGGAGCTGTTTTTT. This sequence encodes CASSFPRGGKIAGVGDTGELFF.

The DNA for the CDR3 is TGTGCCAGCAGCCCCCTTGGGGCGGGACCCATGAACACTGAAGCTTTCTTT. As protein: CASSPLGAGPMNTEAFF. The V call is TRBV7-2, the J call TRBJ1-1, with D possibly being TRBD1 (5 bases). Trimming stripped 5 bases from V and 0 bases from J, with 19 bases between. CDR3 length: 17 amino acids. Germline CDR1 SGHTA, CDR2 FQGNSA.

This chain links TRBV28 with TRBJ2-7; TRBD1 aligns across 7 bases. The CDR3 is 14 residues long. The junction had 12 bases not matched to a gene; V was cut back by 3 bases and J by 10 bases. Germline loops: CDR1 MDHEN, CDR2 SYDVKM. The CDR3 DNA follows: TGTGCCAGCAGTTTGATTTGGCAGGGGGTTTCCCAGTACTTC. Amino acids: CASSLIWQGVSQYF.

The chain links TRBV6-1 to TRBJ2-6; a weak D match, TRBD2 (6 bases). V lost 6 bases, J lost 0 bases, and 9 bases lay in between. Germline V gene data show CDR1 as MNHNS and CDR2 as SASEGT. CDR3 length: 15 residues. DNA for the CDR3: TGTGCCAGCAGGATCGGGGGCTCTGGGGCCAACGTCCTGACTTTC. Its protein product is CASRIGGSGANVLTF.

The CDR3 protein is CASSPWTSGSYNEQFF. The CDR3 DNA follows: TGTGCCAGCAGCCCCTGGACTAGCGGCTCCTACAATGAGCAGTTCTTC. The chain has TRBV13 and TRBJ2-1; 10 bases are shared with TRBD2. The CDR3 runs to 16 residues. The V gene's germline CDR1 is PRHDT and CDR2 FYEKMQ (reference sequence). With V trimmed by 5 bases and J by 0 bases, 4 bases remained unmatched.

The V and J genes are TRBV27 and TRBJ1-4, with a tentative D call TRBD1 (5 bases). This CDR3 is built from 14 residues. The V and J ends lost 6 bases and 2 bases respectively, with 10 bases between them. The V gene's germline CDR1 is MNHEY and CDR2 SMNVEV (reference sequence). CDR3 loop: CASSPGGTNEKLFF. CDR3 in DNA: TGTGCCAGCAGCCCGGGGGGGACTAATGAAAAACTGTTTTTT.

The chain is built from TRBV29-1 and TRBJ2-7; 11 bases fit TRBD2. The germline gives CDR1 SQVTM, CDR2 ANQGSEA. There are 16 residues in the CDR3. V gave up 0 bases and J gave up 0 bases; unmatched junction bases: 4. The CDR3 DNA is TGCAGCGTTGAAGATCCTAGCGGGAGGAGCTCCTACGAGCAGTACTTC. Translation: CSVEDPSGRSSYEQYF.

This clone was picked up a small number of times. The CDR3 region is CASSLRQGRIGNQPQHF. The CDR3 DNA is TGTGCCAGCAGTTTAAGACAGGGGAGGATCGGCAATCAGCCCCAGCATTTT. This chain uses TRBV27 with TRBJ1-5, with TRBD1 identical over 8 bases. CDR3 size: 17 residues. Germline-derived CDR1 and CDR2 are MNHEY and SMNVEV (reference sequence). V lost 2 bases and J lost 2; bases outside the gene matches: 8.

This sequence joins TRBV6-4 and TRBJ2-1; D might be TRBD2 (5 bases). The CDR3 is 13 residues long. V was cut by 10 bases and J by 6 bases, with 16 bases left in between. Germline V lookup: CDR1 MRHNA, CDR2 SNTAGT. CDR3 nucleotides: TGTGCCACTGCACTAGGGCTAAGCAATGAGCAGTTCTTC. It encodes CATALGLSNEQFF.

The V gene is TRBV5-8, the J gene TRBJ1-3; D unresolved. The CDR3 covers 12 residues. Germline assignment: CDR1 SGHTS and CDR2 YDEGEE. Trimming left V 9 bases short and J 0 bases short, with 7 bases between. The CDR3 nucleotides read TGTGCCACAGCCGGCTCTGGAAACACCATATATTTT. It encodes CATAGSGNTIYF.

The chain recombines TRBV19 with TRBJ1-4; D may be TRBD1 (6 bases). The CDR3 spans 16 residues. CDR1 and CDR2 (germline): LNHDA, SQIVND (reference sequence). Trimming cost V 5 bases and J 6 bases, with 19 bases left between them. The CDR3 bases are TGTGCCAGTAGTCAGGGACGGGGAGCAGGGGATGAAAAACTGTTTTTT. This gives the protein CASSQGRGAGDEKLFF.